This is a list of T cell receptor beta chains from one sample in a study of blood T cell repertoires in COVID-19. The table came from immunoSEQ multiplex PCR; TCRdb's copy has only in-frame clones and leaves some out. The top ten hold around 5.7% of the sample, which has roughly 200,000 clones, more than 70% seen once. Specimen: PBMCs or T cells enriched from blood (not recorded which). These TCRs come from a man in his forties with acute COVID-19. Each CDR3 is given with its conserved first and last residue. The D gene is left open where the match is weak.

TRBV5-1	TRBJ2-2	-	TGCGCCAGCAGCTCGGAAGGGGCGGGGACCGGGGAGCTGTTTTTT	CASSSEGAGTGELFF
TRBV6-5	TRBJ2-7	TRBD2	TGTGCCAGCAGTTACGAGCGGGAGATGGTCGAGCAGTACTTC	CASSYEREMVEQYF
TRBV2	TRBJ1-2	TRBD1	TGTGCCAGCAAACAGGGGGGGCTCGGCTACACCTTC	CASKQGGLGYTF
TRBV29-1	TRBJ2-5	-	TGCAGCCCCGGACAGATACAAGAGACCCAGTACTTC	CSPGQIQETQYF
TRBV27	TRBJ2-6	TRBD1	TGTGCCAGCGGATTCTACAGGGGGCCTGGGGCCAACGTCCTGACTTTC	CASGFYRGPGANVLTF
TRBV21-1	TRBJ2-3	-	TGTGCCAGCAGCACCCGCGGGAGCTCCGGCACAGATACGCAGTATTTT	CASSTRGSSGTDTQYF
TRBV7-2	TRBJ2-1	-	TGTGCCAGCAGTCGGGATAGCTCCTACAATGAGCAGTTCTTC	CASSRDSSYNEQFF
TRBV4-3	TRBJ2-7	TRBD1	TGCGCCAGCAGCCAAGACGGGACAGGGGGTTACGAGCAGTACTTC	CASSQDGTGGYEQYF
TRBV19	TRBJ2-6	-	TGTGCCAGTAGTACAGGGGACGGGGCCAACGTCCTGACTTTC	CASSTGDGANVLTF
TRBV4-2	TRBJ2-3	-	TGTGCCACCAGGTCGTCCTACACAGATACGCAGTATTTT	CATRSSYTDTQYF
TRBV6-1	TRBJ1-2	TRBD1	TGTGCCAGCAGTGACCGGGACAGGGGCTACACCTTC	CASSDRDRGYTF
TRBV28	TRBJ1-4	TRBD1	TGTGCCAGCAGTTTAGACAGGGGAGCGGAAAAACTGTTTTTT	CASSLDRGAEKLFF
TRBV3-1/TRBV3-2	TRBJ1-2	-	TGTGCCAGCAGCCAATCGCGGAGGGCCCTGGGCTACACCTTC	CASSQSRRALGYTF
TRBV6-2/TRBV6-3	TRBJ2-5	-	TGTGCCAGCAGTTACTCTGGTGGACGGGAGAGGACCCAGTACTTC	CASSYSGGRERTQYF
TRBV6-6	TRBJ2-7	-	TGTGCCAGCAGTTACTCCACAGGGAGCTCCTACGAGCAGTACTTC	CASSYSTGSSYEQYF
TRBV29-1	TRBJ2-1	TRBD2	TGCAGCTCGGAGAGCGGGATCTCGTTTAATGAGCAGTTCTTC	CSSESGISFNEQFF
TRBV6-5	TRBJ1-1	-	TGTGCCAGCAGCATCAGGGGAGACACTGAAGCTTTCTTT	CASSIRGDTEAFF
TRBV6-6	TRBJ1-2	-	TGTGCCAGCAGCTCCAGACCAAAAAAAGGACATTTCTTCGACTATGGCTACACCTTC	CASSSRPKKGHFFDYGYTF
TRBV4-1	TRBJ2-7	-	TGCGCCAGCAGCCAAGAAGAGGCGGAATCCTACGAGCAGTACTTC	CASSQEEAESYEQYF
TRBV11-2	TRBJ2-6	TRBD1	TGTGCCAGCAGCCGGACAGGAGATGGGGCCAACGTCCTGACTTTC	CASSRTGDGANVLTF
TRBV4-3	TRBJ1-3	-	TGCGCCAGCAGCCAAGACACAAGCTCTGGAAACACCATATATTTT	CASSQDTSSGNTIYF